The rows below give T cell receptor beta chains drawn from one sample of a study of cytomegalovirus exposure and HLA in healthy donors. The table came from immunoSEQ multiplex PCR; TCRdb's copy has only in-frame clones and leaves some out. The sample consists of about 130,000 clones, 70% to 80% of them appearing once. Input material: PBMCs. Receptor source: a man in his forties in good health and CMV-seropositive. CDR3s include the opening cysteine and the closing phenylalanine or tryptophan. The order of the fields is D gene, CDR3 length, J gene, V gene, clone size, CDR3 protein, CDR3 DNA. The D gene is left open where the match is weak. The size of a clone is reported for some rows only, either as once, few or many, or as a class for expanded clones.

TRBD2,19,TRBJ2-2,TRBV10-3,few,CATLNSGLAGVANTGELFF,TGTGCCACGCTTAACTCGGGACTAGCGGGAGTGGCTAACACCGGGGAGCTGTTTTTT
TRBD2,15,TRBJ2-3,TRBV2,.,CASRPQRGAGDTQYF,TGTGCCAGCAGACCTCAGCGGGGGGCCGGAGATACGCAGTATTTT
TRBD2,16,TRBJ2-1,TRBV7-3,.,CASSSRLAGGRDEQFF,TGTGCCAGCAGCTCTAGACTAGCGGGAGGCCGAGATGAGCAGTTCTTC
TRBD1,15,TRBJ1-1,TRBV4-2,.,CASSGRTGLNTEAFF,TGTGCCAGCAGCGGACGGACAGGGTTGAACACTGAAGCTTTCTTT
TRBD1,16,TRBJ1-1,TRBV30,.,CAWSVLAGGKNTEAFF,TGTGCCTGGAGTGTATTGGCAGGGGGGAAGAACACTGAAGCTTTCTTT
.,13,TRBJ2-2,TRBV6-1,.,CASMGQNTGELFF,TGTGCCAGCATGGGACAGAACACCGGGGAGCTGTTTTTT
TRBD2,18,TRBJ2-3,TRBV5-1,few,CASSSDQHASRGADTQYF,TGCGCCAGCAGCTCCGACCAACATGCTTCCCGGGGGGCAGATACGCAGTATTTT
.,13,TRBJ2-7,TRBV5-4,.,CASSHAQVHEQYF,TGTGCCAGCAGCCATGCACAGGTCCACGAGCAGTACTTC
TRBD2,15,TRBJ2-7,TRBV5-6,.,CASVGRGGRLYEQYF,TGTGCCAGTGTCGGGAGGGGGGGACGGCTCTACGAGCAGTACTTC
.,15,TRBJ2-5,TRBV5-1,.,CASSLARGVQETQYF,TGCGCCAGCAGCTTGGCCAGGGGGGTCCAAGAGACCCAGTACTTC
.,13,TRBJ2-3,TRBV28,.,CASSSGQIDTQYF,TGTGCCAGCAGTTCCGGACAGATCGATACGCAGTATTTT
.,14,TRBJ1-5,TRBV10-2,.,CASSEAGAPQPQHF,TGCGCCAGCAGTGAGGCAGGGGCGCCTCAGCCCCAGCATTTT
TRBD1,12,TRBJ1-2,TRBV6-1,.,CASSRDSYGYTF,TGTGCCAGCAGCAGGGACAGCTATGGCTACACCTTC
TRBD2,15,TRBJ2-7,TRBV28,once,CASSLGREGRYEQYF,TGTGCCAGCAGTTTAGGGCGGGAGGGCCGTTACGAGCAGTACTTC
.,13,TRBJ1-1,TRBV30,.,CAWNLVGDTEAFF,TGTGCCTGGAACCTAGTAGGGGACACTGAAGCTTTCTTT
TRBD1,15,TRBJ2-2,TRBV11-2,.,CASSSTGGAGGELFF,TGTGCCAGCAGCTCTACAGGGGGCGCGGGCGGGGAGCTGTTTTTT
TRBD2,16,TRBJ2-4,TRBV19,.,CASSAPAGATKNIQYF,TGTGCCAGTAGTGCCCCAGCGGGGGCGACCAAAAACATTCAGTACTTC
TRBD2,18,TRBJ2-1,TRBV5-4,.,CASSARTSGTSSYNEQFF,TGTGCCAGCAGCGCCCGGACTAGCGGGACTAGCTCCTACAATGAGCAGTTCTTC
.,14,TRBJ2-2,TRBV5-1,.,CASSRGANTGELFF,TGCGCCAGCTCACGGGGAGCGAACACCGGGGAGCTGTTTTTT
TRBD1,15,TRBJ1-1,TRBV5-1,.,CASSRTGPMNTEAFF,TGCGCCAGCAGCCGGACAGGGCCCATGAACACTGAAGCTTTCTTT
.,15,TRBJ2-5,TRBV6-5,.,CASSFTGNSQETQYF,TGTGCCAGCAGTTTCACGGGGAACTCCCAAGAGACCCAGTACTTC
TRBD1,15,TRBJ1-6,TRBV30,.,CAWRGRDRGNSPLHF,TGTGCCTGGAGGGGCCGGGACAGGGGTAATTCACCCCTCCACTTT